A selection of T cell receptor beta chains follows, all from one sample in a study. TCRdb reanalysed the 5' RACE reads using MiXCR and keeps one entry per CDR3 protein. In the table there are tens of thousands of distinct CDR3 sequences, about 25% of which are singletons. The sequencing input was tumor-infiltrating naive CD4+ T cells sorted from the breast tumor. Source of these receptors: a female donor with breast cancer. Each CDR3 is given with its conserved first and last residue. The D gene is left open where the match is weak. Some rows have no size entry. The others give once, few or many, or a class for an expanded clone.

size,D,J,V,CDR3,DNA
NA,TRBD1,TRBJ1-1,TRBV5-1,CASSLDRGGTEAFF,TGCGCCAGCAGCTTGGACAGGGGGGGTACTGAAGCTTTCTTT
few,TRBD2,TRBJ2-1,TRBV4-2,CASSQISLAAYTEQFF,TGTGCCAGCAGCCAAATCAGCCTAGCGGCGTACACTGAGCAGTTCTTC
few,NA,TRBJ1-1,TRBV6-5,CASSLLNSGGAGRTEAFF,TGTGCCAGCAGCCTGTTGAACTCGGGTGGGGCAGGGAGGACTGAAGCTTTCTTT
NA,TRBD2,TRBJ2-3,TRBV12-3/TRBV12-4,CASRSRLAGDADTQYF,TGTGCCAGCAGGTCAAGACTAGCGGGAGATGCAGATACGCAGTATTTT
NA,TRBD2,TRBJ2-2,TRBV12-3/TRBV12-4,CASSPGLGGTGELFF,TGTGCCAGCAGTCCGGGACTAGGCGGAACCGGGGAGCTGTTTTTT
many,NA,TRBJ2-7,TRBV10-3,CAITDEYGSYEQYF,TGTGCCATCACCGACGAGTACGGGTCCTACGAGCAGTACTTC
many,TRBD1,TRBJ1-2,TRBV7-2,CASSPGTGGGHGWRYTF,TGTGCCAGCAGCCCGGGGACAGGGGGAGGACATGGGTGGCGCTACACCTTC
few,NA,TRBJ2-1,TRBV5-1,CASSTPGGHNEQFF,TGCGCCAGCAGCACCCCCGGGGGACACAATGAGCAGTTCTTC
many,NA,TRBJ2-1,TRBV24-1,CATSDALADSYNEQFF,TGTGCCACCAGTGATGCCCTAGCAGATTCCTACAATGAGCAGTTCTTC
NA,NA,TRBJ1-1,TRBV6-1,CASSDWDYRAFF,TGTGCCAGCAGTGACTGGGACTATAGGGCTTTCTTT
few,NA,TRBJ2-3,TRBV20-1,CSASHTDTQYF,TGCAGTGCTAGCCACACAGATACGCAGTATTTT
once,NA,TRBJ2-7,TRBV6-1,CASSEQGRKDEQYF,TGTGCCAGCAGTGAACAGGGTCGGAAGGACGAGCAGTACTTC
many,NA,TRBJ2-1,TRBV7-2,CASSSYINNEQFF,TGTGCCAGCAGCTCGTATATTAACAATGAGCAGTTCTTC
many,NA,TRBJ2-6,TRBV6-5,CASSYFNGASGANVLTF,TGTGCCAGCAGTTACTTTAACGGTGCCTCTGGGGCCAACGTCCTGACTTTC
NA,NA,TRBJ1-4,TRBV7-9,CASSAPGLDEKLFF,TGTGCCAGCAGCGCCCCAGGGTTGGATGAAAAACTGTTTTTT
many,TRBD1,TRBJ1-4,TRBV10-3,CAISEGDRSATNEKLFF,TGTGCCATCAGTGAAGGGGACAGGTCTGCAACTAATGAAAAACTGTTTTTT
few,TRBD2,TRBJ2-1,TRBV28,CASSGAAGRYNEQFF,TGTGCCAGCAGTGGGGCAGCGGGAAGATACAATGAGCAGTTCTTC
NA,TRBD2,TRBJ2-3,TRBV14,CASSQFSTWGGPPSTDTQYF,TGTGCCAGCAGCCAGTTTAGTACATGGGGGGGTCCACCTAGCACAGATACGCAGTATTTT
few,NA,TRBJ2-2,TRBV12-3/TRBV12-4,CAGSLGLTTGELFF,TGTGCCGGCAGTTTAGGTCTAACCACCGGGGAGCTGTTTTTT
NA,TRBD1,TRBJ1-4,TRBV20-1,CSARGTGGLYEKLFF,TGCAGTGCTAGAGGGACAGGGGGACTATACGAAAAACTGTTTTTT
few,NA,TRBJ2-1,TRBV11-3,CASSLGREQFF,TGTGCCAGCAGCTTGGGGCGTGAGCAGTTCTTC
NA,NA,TRBJ1-1,TRBV28,CASSLLRTEAFF,TGTGCCAGCAGTTTATTGAGGACTGAAGCTTTCTTT
few,TRBD2,TRBJ2-3,TRBV20-1,CSARGPGLAGVDTQYF,TGCAGTGCTAGAGGTCCGGGACTAGCGGGAGTAGATACGCAGTATTTT
NA,NA,TRBJ1-1,TRBV7-2,CASSLQGSITEAFF,TGTGCCAGCAGCTTACAGGGGAGTATCACTGAAGCTTTCTTT
few,TRBD2,TRBJ2-1,TRBV20-1,CSAPPGLAGNNEQFF,TGCAGTGCTCCTCCGGGACTAGCGGGAAACAATGAGCAGTTCTTC
once,NA,TRBJ2-7,TRBV2,CASSDWTDSSYEQYF,TGTGCCAGCAGCGACTGGACAGATAGCTCCTACGAGCAGTACTTC
few,NA,TRBJ1-1,TRBV12-3/TRBV12-4,CASTLGPGTEAFF,TGTGCCAGCACCCTCGGGCCGGGCACTGAAGCTTTCTTT
few,NA,TRBJ1-5,TRBV27,CASSLIFANQPQHF,TGTGCCAGCAGTTTAATCTTTGCGAATCAGCCCCAGCATTTT
few,TRBD2,TRBJ2-1,TRBV9,CASSGGLAGDREQFF,TGTGCCAGCAGCGGCGGACTAGCGGGAGATCGTGAGCAGTTCTTC
NA,NA,TRBJ1-4,TRBV28,CASSSGEKLFF,TGTGCCAGCAGCTCCGGTGAAAAACTGTTTTTT
NA,TRBD2,TRBJ2-1,TRBV6-5,CASRKAGPYNEQFF,TGTGCCAGCAGGAAAGCGGGACCCTACAATGAGCAGTTCTTC
NA,TRBD2,TRBJ2-1,TRBV5-1,CASSLKGLAGASYNEQFF,TGCGCCAGCAGCTTGAAGGGACTAGCGGGAGCTTCCTACAATGAGCAGTTCTTC
many,NA,TRBJ2-5,TRBV6-2/TRBV6-3,CASSRPTGSGQETQYF,TGTGCCAGCAGTCGTCCGACAGGAAGTGGGCAAGAGACCCAGTACTTC
many,TRBD1,TRBJ1-5,TRBV7-2,CASSFRQGGNQPQHF,TGTGCCAGCAGCTTTAGACAGGGAGGCAATCAGCCCCAGCATTTT
NA,NA,TRBJ1-1,TRBV4-2,CASSSGSVSTGAFF,TGTGCCAGCAGCTCCGGGTCGGTGAGCACTGGAGCTTTCTTT
NA,NA,TRBJ2-4,TRBV18,CASSGKNIQYF,TGTGCCAGCTCAGGCAAAAACATTCAGTACTTC
NA,TRBD1,TRBJ1-2,TRBV5-1,CASSLRDSYGYTF,TGCGCCAGCAGCTTGCGGGACAGCTATGGCTACACCTTC
NA,NA,TRBJ2-1,TRBV5-1,CASSFQLQRTLHNEQFF,TGCGCCAGCAGCTTTCAGCTCCAGCGAACCCTTCACAATGAGCAGTTCTTC
few,TRBD1,TRBJ2-2,TRBV12-3/TRBV12-4,CASRDRGYSGELFF,TGTGCCAGCCGGGACAGGGGATATTCCGGGGAGCTGTTTTTT
NA,NA,TRBJ2-7,TRBV4-1,CASSQDRESEQYF,TGCGCCAGCAGCCAAGATCGGGAGAGCGAGCAGTACTTC
NA,NA,TRBJ2-7,TRBV9,CASSPRSRGDRSNDEQYF,TGTGCCAGCAGCCCACGATCCAGGGGCGACAGGTCGAACGACGAGCAGTACTTC
NA,NA,TRBJ2-1,TRBV29-1,CSAGGGSGSYNEQFF,TGCAGCGCTGGAGGGGGTTCCGGCTCCTACAATGAGCAGTTCTTC
many,TRBD1,TRBJ1-6,TRBV4-3,CASSTGQDYNSPLHF,TGCGCCAGCAGCACAGGACAGGACTACAATTCACCCCTCCACTTT
few,NA,TRBJ2-3,TRBV7-2,CASSNSGGPDTQYF,TGTGCCAGCAGCAATTCGGGGGGCCCAGATACGCAGTATTTT
medium-sized,NA,TRBJ2-3,TRBV5-1,CASSLAPLSGTTDTQYF,TGCGCCAGCAGCTTGGCCCCTTTGAGCGGAACCACAGATACGCAGTATTTT
many,NA,TRBJ1-2,TRBV5-1,CASSLSGVYGYTF,TGCGCCAGCAGCTTGTCAGGGGTGTATGGCTACACCTTC
few,NA,TRBJ2-7,TRBV10-2,CASRGGPYVEQYF,TGCGCCAGCAGGGGAGGCCCGTATGTTGAGCAGTACTTC